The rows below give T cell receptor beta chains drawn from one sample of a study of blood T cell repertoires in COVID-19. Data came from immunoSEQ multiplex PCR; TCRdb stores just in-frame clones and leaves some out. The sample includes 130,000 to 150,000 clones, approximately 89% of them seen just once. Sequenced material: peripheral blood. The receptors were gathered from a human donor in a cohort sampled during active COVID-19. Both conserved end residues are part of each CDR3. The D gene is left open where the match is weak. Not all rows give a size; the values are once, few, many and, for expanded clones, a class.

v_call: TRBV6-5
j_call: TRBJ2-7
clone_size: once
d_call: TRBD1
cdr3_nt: TGTGCCAGCAGTTACGGGACAGGGGGCGAGCAGTACTTC
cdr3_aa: CASSYGTGGEQYF

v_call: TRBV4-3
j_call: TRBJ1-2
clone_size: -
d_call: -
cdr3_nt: TGCGCCAGCAGCCAAGATTCCGGGGTGTATGGCTACACCTTC
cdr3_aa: CASSQDSGVYGYTF

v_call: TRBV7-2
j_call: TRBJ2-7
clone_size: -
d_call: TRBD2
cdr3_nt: TGTGCCAGCAGCTTAGTGGCGGGGGGCTCCTACGAGCAGTACTTC
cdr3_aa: CASSLVAGGSYEQYF

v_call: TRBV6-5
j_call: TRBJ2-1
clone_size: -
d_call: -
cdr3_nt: TGTGCCAGCTCCCTAGGTCGGAATGAGCAGTTCTTC
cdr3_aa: CASSLGRNEQFF

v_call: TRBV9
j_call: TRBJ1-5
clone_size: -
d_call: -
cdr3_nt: TGTGCCAGCAGTCGGGACACCTATAGCAATCAGCCCCAGCATTTT
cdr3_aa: CASSRDTYSNQPQHF

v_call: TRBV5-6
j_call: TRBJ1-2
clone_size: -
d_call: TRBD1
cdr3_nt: TGTGCCAGCAGCTACATCGACAGGGGCCACTATGGCTACACCTTC
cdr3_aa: CASSYIDRGHYGYTF

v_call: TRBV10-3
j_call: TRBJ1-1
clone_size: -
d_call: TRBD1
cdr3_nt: TGTGCCATCAGTGCGACGGACAGGGGGAGTACTGAAGCTTTCTTT
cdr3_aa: CAISATDRGSTEAFF

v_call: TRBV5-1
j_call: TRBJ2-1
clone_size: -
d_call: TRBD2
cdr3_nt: TGCGCCAGCAGCTTGCTCGCGGGGGGTGTGAATGAGCAGTTCTTC
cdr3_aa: CASSLLAGGVNEQFF

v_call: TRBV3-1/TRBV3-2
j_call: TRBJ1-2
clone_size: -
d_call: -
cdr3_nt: TGTGCCAGCAGCCAAGACCAGGGGAAGCATGGCTACACCTTC
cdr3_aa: CASSQDQGKHGYTF

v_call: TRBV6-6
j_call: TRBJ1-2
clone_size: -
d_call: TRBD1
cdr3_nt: TGTGCCAGCAGCCGAGGGACAGAGTTCCTTGGGGGCTACACCTTC
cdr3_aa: CASSRGTEFLGGYTF

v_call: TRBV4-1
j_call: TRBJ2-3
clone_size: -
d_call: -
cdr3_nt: TGCGCCAGCAGCCAAGAAGGGACAAAGTGGGGAGATACGCAGTATTTT
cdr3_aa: CASSQEGTKWGDTQYF

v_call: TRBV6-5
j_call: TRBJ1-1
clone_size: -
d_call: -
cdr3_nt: TGTGCCAGCGGGGACTCCTCCTTGACTGAAGCTTTCTTT
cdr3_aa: CASGDSSLTEAFF

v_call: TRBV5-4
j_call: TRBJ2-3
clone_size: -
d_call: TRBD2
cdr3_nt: TGTGCCAGCAGCGCCGGGACTAGAAATGCCGATACGCAATATTTT
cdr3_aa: CASSAGTRNADTQYF

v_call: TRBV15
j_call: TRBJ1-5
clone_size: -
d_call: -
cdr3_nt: TGTGCCACCAGCAGACGGACAGATCGCAATCAGCCCCAGCATTTT
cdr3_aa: CATSRRTDRNQPQHF

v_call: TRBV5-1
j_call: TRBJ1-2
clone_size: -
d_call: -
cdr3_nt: TGCGCCAGCAGCTTACGGGGATTTGGCTACACCTTC
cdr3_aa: CASSLRGFGYTF

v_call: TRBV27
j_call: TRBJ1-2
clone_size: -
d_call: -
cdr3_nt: TGTGCCAGCAGTTTATTGGACAGTAACTATGGCTACACCTTC
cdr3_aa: CASSLLDSNYGYTF

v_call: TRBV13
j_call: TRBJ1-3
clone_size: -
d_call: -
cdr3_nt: TGTGCCAGCAGCCCCAGGGACTCTGGAAACACCATATATTTT
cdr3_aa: CASSPRDSGNTIYF

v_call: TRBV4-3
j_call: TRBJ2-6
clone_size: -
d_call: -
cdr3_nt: TGCGCCAGCAGCCCGCAGGAGGGGGGGACTGGGGCCAACGTCCTGACTTTC
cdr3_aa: CASSPQEGGTGANVLTF

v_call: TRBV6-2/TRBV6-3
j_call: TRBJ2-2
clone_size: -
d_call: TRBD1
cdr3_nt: TGTGCCAGCAGTTACGGACAGGACACCGGGGAGCTGTTTTTT
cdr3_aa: CASSYGQDTGELFF

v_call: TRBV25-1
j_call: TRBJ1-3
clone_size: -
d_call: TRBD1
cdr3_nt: TGTGCCAGCACTGACAGGGGGTCTGGAAACACCATATATTTT
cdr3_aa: CASTDRGSGNTIYF

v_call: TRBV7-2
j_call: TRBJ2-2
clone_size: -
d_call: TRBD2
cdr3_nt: TGTGCCAGCAGCCCTGGACTAGCGGGGGGGCTTCCCGGGGAGCTGTTTTTT
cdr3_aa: CASSPGLAGGLPGELFF

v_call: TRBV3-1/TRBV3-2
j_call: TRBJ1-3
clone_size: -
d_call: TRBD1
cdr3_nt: TGTGCCAGCAGCCCGTTGACAGGGGGCTCTGGAAACACCATATATTTT
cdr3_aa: CASSPLTGGSGNTIYF

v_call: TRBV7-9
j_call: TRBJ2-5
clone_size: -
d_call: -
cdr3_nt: TGTGCCAGCAGCCTAAAGATTCAAGAGACCCAGTACTTC
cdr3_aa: CASSLKIQETQYF

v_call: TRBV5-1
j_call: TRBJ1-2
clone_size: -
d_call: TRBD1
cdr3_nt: TGCGCCAGCAGCTTCGGCAGGGGGCTTCGTGGCTACACCTTC
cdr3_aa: CASSFGRGLRGYTF

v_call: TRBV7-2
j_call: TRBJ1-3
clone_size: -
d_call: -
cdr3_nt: TGTGCCAGCAGCTTAGTCGGGGAGTCTGGAAACACCATATATTTT
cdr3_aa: CASSLVGESGNTIYF

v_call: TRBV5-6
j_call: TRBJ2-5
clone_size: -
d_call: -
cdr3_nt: TGTGCCAGCAGCTTGAGACAGACACAAGAGACCCAGTACTTC
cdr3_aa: CASSLRQTQETQYF

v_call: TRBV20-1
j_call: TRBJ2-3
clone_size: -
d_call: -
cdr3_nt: TGCAGTGCTAGTCAGAGGGACACAACAGATACGCAGTATTTT
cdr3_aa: CSASQRDTTDTQYF

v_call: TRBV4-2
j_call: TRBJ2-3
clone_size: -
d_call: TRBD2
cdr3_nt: TGTGCCAGCAGCCAAGAAGAAGCGGGAGGAGATACGCAGTATTTT
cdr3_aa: CASSQEEAGGDTQYF

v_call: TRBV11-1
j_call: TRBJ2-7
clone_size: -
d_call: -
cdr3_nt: TGTGCCAGCAGCTTTGGAGGGGTCGAGCAGTACTTC
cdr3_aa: CASSFGGVEQYF

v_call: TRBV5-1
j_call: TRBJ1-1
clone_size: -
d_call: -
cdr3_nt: TGCGCCAGCAGCTTTCAGGGAGGAGGCACTGAAGCTTTCTTT
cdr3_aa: CASSFQGGGTEAFF